This T cell receptor beta chain was observed in a study of CD8 T cells in Susac syndrome. On the study more broadly: Patients with Susac syndrome were therapy-naive, treated with corticosteroids, or treated with intravenous immunoglobulin alone when blood was collected.

Trimming at V came to 4 bases and at J to 5 bases, leaving 6 bases not matched to a gene. Per the germline V gene, CDR1 is LGHNA and CDR2 is YNFKEQ. The CDR3 extends over 16 amino acids. Worth noting for this clonotype: Its antigen is undetermined.

Random hexamers primed reverse transcription of 0.5 to 1 ug RNA. The immunoSEQ assay covered 54 Vbeta and 13 Jbeta segments for CDR3. TCRdb ran MiXCR on the immunoSEQ multiplex PCR reads and lists one entry per CDR3 protein. The data contain some 170,000 distinct CDR3 sequences, just under 95% of them singletons. Overall study results and limits: The CD4+ T cell repertoires, which came from Susac syndrome patients, showed no sign of clonal expansion.

The sequence derives from a human donor with Susac syndrome. The V call is TRBV4-2, the J call TRBJ2-1; 12 nucleotides line up with TRBD2. The sequencing sample was made of CD4+ T cells from PBMCs. The DNA for the CDR3 is TGTGCCAGCAGCCCCTGGACTAGCGGGAACCACAATGAGCAGTTCTTC. Translation: CASSPWTSGNHNEQFF.